This T cell receptor beta chain came from a study of OX40 agonist ivuxolimab in advanced cancers. Overall study: Of the participants, approximately 44% had some prior anti-PD-1, anti-PD-L1 or anti-CTLA-4 therapy, which was allowed.

V was cut by 0 bases and J by 2 bases, with 14 bases left in between. Germline CDR1 and CDR2: WNHNN and SYGVQD (reference sequence). This CDR3 is 16 amino acids long. With respect to this clone: Its antigen is unknown.

The method was immunoSEQ multiplex PCR; TCRdb's version includes in-frame clones alone and lacks a portion of them. Counted here are more than 75,000 clones, around 90% occurring once; the ten biggest clones make up less than 0.75%. Cycle 7 day 1, cycle 4 day 1, and baseline were the timepoints at which blood was sampled. Regarding the study as a whole: Blood T cells, both CD4+ and CD8+, expanded clonally by week 6 at 0.1 to 3.0 mg/kg. CD8+ T cells averaged more expanded clones than CD4+.

Sequencing used CD4+ or CD8+ T cells sorted from blood, obtained in a trial of the OX40 agonist ivuxolimab. The source is an adult with an advanced solid tumor such as melanoma, head and neck, liver or kidney cancer. The chain has TRBV10-1 and TRBJ2-7; D possibly uses TRBD1 or TRBD2 (5 bases each). The CDR3 DNA reads as TGCGCCAGCAGTGAGTCCTACGGGGCTCTGGCCTACGAGCAGTACTTC. This encodes CASSESYGALAYEQYF.